This TCR beta chain was profiled in a study of cytomegalovirus exposure and HLA in healthy donors. The study ran its PCR with 60 Vbeta and 13 Jbeta primers. Produced via immunoSEQ multiplex PCR; TCRdb's table is partial and in-frame only. The table includes about 98,000 clones, 70% to 80% detected once. V was pared by 1 base and J by 6 bases, with 6 bases of the junction left unmatched. Germline CDR1 is MDHEN and CDR2 is SYDVKM. The CDR3 is made up of 16 amino acids. The sequence was obtained from a man aged 18 to 30 in good health and CMV-seropositive. Sequencing was done on a sample of PBMCs. The chain combines TRBV28 with TRBJ2-3, with 11 bases identical to TRBD2. The CDR3 DNA sequence: TGTGCCAGCAGTTTATTTAGCGGGGGGGCCGCGGATACGCAGTATTTT. Its translation is CASSLFSGGAADTQYF.